The present entry profiles one TCR beta chain with its context. The data are from a study of Ad26.COV2.S vaccination and SARS-CoV-2 variants. The CDR3 runs to 12 residues. Trimming stripped 5 bases from V and 6 bases from J, with 9 bases between. Here immunoSEQ multiplex PCR was the method, and the copy in TCRdb shows in-frame clones only, minus some. The sample yields about 330,000 clones, under 90% seen once. Documented treatment: approximately 18 received Ad26.COV2.S at low or high dose, single or two shots; roughly 5 received placebo; per-sample allocation not given. The samples were gathered on day 63 after the first injection of vaccine or placebo.

The TCR comes from a person between 18 and 59 years old who received the Ad26.COV2.S COVID-19 vaccine or a placebo. This chain joins TRBV12-3 or TRBV12-4 and TRBJ2-3; D remains unclear. The sample in question was peripheral blood, obtained in a trial of Ad26.COV2.S vaccine versus placebo. The CDR3 DNA is TGTGCCAGCAGTCTCCTTCCCGATACGCAGTATTTT. This encodes CASSLLPDTQYF.